A selection of T cell receptor beta chains follows, all from one sample in a study of T-cell reconstitution after alpha-beta-depleted transplantation in children. TCRdb re-called the PCR reads through MiXCR, storing one row per CDR3 protein. The repertoire has some 600,000 distinct CDR3 sequences, approximately 12% of them found once; the top ten carry 2% to 2.5%. Sequenced here: PBMCs, mostly from graft donor cells, sampled 360 days after TCRalphabeta/CD19-depleted stem cell transplant. The receptor set was obtained from a male patient aged 5 to 17 who had a stem cell transplant for acute myeloid leukemia, so the T cells may come from the graft donor. CDR3s include the opening cysteine and the closing phenylalanine or tryptophan. The order of the fields is clone size, J gene, V gene, D gene, CDR3 protein, CDR3 DNA. The D gene is left open where the match is weak. Not all rows give a size; the values are once, few, many and, for expanded clones, a class.

size: .
J: TRBJ2-3
V: TRBV7-2
D: .
CDR3: CASSLQFSDTQYF
DNA: TGTGCCAGCAGCCTACAGTTCTCAGATACGCAGTATTTT

size: .
J: TRBJ2-3
V: TRBV29-1
D: .
CDR3: CSVEGGQLATDTQYF
DNA: TGCAGCGTTGAAGGGGGACAACTAGCGACAGATACGCAGTATTTT

size: .
J: TRBJ2-1
V: TRBV4-3
D: TRBD2
CDR3: CASSQDVIRGLVINNEQFF
DNA: TGCGCCAGCAGCCAAGATGTAATTCGGGGACTAGTCATAAACAATGAGCAGTTCTTC

size: few
J: TRBJ2-3
V: TRBV20-1
D: TRBD2
CDR3: CSARPLAWEGDTQYF
DNA: TGCAGTGCTAGACCACTAGCGTGGGAGGGAGATACGCAGTATTTT

size: .
J: TRBJ2-7
V: TRBV7-8
D: .
CDR3: CASSSGLGEQYF
DNA: TGTGCCAGCAGCTCCGGACTCGGCGAGCAGTACTTC

size: many
J: TRBJ2-7
V: TRBV6-2/TRBV6-3
D: .
CDR3: CASSYPGLGSYEQYF
DNA: TGTGCCAGCAGTTATCCCGGACTGGGCTCCTACGAGCAGTACTTC

size: many
J: TRBJ2-5
V: TRBV28
D: .
CDR3: CASRGTPGGETQYF
DNA: TGTGCCAGCAGGGGGACACCCGGGGGAGAGACCCAGTACTTC

size: few
J: TRBJ2-5
V: TRBV4-2
D: TRBD2
CDR3: CASSPGTGLAGGRLETQYF
DNA: TGTGCCAGCAGCCCAGGGACGGGACTAGCGGGAGGACGGCTAGAGACCCAGTACTTC

size: few
J: TRBJ2-1
V: TRBV21-1
D: .
CDR3: CASSKRREQTSGKIRRNEQFF
DNA: TGTGCCAGCAGCAAACGCAGGGAACAGACTAGCGGGAAAATAAGGCGCAATGAGCAGTTCTTC

size: .
J: TRBJ2-7
V: TRBV15
D: TRBD2
CDR3: CATSRDIGRGSSYEQYF
DNA: TGTGCCACCAGCAGAGATATTGGGAGGGGAAGCTCCTACGAGCAGTACTTC

size: .
J: TRBJ2-7
V: TRBV7-2
D: .
CDR3: CASSLGTGAGYEQYF
DNA: TGTGCCAGCAGCTTAGGGACGGGAGCAGGGTACGAGCAGTACTTC

size: .
J: TRBJ1-2
V: TRBV14
D: TRBD1
CDR3: CASSQGSGGFYGCTF
DNA: TGTGCCAGCAGCCAAGGCTCAGGGGGCTTCTATGGCTGCACCTTC

size: .
J: TRBJ1-5
V: TRBV2
D: TRBD1
CDR3: CASSEGWGTGKYSNQPQHF
DNA: TGTGCCAGCAGTGAAGGTTGGGGGACAGGAAAGTATAGCAATCAGCCCCAGCATTTT

size: few
J: TRBJ2-2
V: TRBV5-6
D: TRBD2
CDR3: CASSFSGEYWELFF
DNA: TGTGCCAGCAGCTTCAGCGGGGAATATTGGGAGCTGTTTTTT

size: few
J: TRBJ2-3
V: TRBV28
D: .
CDR3: CASIQRPGDTQYF
DNA: TGTGCCAGCATCCAAAGGCCAGGAGATACGCAGTATTTT

size: many
J: TRBJ1-1
V: TRBV29-1
D: .
CDR3: CSVGGAMNTEAFF
DNA: TGCAGCGTTGGAGGGGCCATGAACACTGAAGCTTTCTTT

size: few
J: TRBJ2-1
V: TRBV7-8
D: TRBD2
CDR3: CASSLEWQLAGGVNEQFF
DNA: TGTGCCAGCAGCTTAGAGTGGCAACTAGCGGGGGGCGTTAATGAGCAGTTCTTC

size: many
J: TRBJ2-7
V: TRBV12-3/TRBV12-4
D: .
CDR3: CASSLKNEQYF
DNA: TGTGCCAGCAGTTTGAAGAACGAGCAGTACTTC

size: .
J: TRBJ2-7
V: TRBV28
D: .
CDR3: CASRLMRVGFYEQYF
DNA: TGTGCCAGCAGATTAATGCGGGTGGGTTTCTACGAGCAGTACTTC

size: .
J: TRBJ2-2
V: TRBV25-1
D: TRBD1
CDR3: CASRRDRGRTGELFF
DNA: TGTGCCAGCAGGCGAGACAGGGGGCGAACCGGGGAGCTGTTTTTT

size: .
J: TRBJ2-3
V: TRBV20-1
D: TRBD2
CDR3: CSVLPGLAGGFTDTQYF
DNA: TGCAGTGTTCTACCTGGACTAGCGGGAGGTTTCACAGATACGCAGTATTTT

size: few
J: TRBJ2-1
V: TRBV29-1
D: .
CDR3: CSVGPTSSNEQFF
DNA: TGCAGCGTTGGACCGACCTCCTCCAATGAGCAGTTCTTC

size: many
J: TRBJ1-1
V: TRBV2
D: .
CDR3: CASNRQMNTEAFF
DNA: TGTGCCAGCAATAGGCAGATGAACACTGAAGCTTTCTTT

size: many
J: TRBJ1-2
V: TRBV9
D: .
CDR3: CASRLNYGYTF
DNA: TGTGCCAGCAGGCTTAACTATGGCTACACCTTC

size: many
J: TRBJ2-3
V: TRBV29-1
D: .
CDR3: CSVEDRASVTDTQYF
DNA: TGCAGCGTTGAAGACAGGGCTTCAGTCACAGATACGCAGTATTTT

size: .
J: TRBJ2-7
V: TRBV29-1
D: .
CDR3: CSVVRAHEQYF
DNA: TGCAGCGTTGTCAGGGCCCACGAGCAGTACTTC

size: few
J: TRBJ2-1
V: TRBV11-3
D: .
CDR3: CASSFRDYEQFF
DNA: TGTGCCAGCAGCTTCAGGGACTATGAGCAGTTCTTC

size: .
J: TRBJ2-1
V: TRBV28
D: .
CDR3: CASSFTRWINEQFF
DNA: TGTGCCAGCAGTTTCACTAGGTGGATCAATGAGCAGTTCTTC

size: few
J: TRBJ2-7
V: TRBV6-1
D: TRBD2
CDR3: CASRPSGRVNEQYF
DNA: TGTGCCAGCAGACCTAGCGGGAGGGTTAACGAGCAGTACTTC